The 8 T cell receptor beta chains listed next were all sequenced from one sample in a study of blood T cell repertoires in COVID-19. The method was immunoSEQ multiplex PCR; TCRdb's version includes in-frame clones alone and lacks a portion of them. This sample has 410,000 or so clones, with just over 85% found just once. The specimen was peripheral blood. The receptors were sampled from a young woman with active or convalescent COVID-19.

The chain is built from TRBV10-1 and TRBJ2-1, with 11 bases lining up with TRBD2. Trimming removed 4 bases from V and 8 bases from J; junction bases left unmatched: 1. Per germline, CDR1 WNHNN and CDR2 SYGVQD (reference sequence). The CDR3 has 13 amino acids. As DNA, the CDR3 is TGCGCCAGCAGTGGACTAGCGGGATATGAGCAGTTCTTC. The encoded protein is CASSGLAGYEQFF.

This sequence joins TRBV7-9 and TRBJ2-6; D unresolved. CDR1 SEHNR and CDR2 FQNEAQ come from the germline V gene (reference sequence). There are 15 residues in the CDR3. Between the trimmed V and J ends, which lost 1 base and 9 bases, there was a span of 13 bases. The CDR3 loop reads CASSLGRQAFNVLTF. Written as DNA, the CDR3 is TGTGCCAGCAGCTTAGGTAGGCAGGCCTTCAACGTCCTGACTTTC.

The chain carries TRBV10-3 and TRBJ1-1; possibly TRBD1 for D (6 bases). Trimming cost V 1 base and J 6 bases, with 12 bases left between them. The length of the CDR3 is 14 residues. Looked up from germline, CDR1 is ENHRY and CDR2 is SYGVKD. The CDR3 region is CAISEYRVGAEAFF. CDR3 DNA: TGTGCCATCAGTGAGTACAGGGTAGGGGCTGAAGCTTTCTTT.

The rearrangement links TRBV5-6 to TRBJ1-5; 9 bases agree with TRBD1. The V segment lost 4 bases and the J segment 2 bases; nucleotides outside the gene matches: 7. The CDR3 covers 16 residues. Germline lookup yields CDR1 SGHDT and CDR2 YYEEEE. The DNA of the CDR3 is TGTGCCAGCAGCGCGAGTAGGACAGGGGGCAATCAGCCCCAGCATTTT. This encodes CASSASRTGGNQPQHF.

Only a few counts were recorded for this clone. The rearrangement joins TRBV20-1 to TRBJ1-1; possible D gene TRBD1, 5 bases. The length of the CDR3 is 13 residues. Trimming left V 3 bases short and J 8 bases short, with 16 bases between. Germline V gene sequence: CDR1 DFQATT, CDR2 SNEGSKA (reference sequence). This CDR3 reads CSASPNLGVEAFF. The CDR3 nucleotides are TGCAGTGCTAGTCCCAATTTAGGGGTAGAAGCTTTCTTT.

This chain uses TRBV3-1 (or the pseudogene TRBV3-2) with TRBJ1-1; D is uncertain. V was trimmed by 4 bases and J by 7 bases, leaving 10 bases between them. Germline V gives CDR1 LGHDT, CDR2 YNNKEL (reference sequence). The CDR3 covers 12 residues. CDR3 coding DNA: TGTGCCAGCAGCCCCTCGGGGATTGAAGCTTTCTTT. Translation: CASSPSGIEAFF.

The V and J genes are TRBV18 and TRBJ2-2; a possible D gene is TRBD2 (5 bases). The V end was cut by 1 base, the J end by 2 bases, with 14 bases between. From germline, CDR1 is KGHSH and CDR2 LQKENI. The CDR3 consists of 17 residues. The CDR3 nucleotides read TGTGCCAGCTCACCACAATCTCTAGCAGTTAACACCGGGGAGCTGTTTTTT. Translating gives CASSPQSLAVNTGELFF.

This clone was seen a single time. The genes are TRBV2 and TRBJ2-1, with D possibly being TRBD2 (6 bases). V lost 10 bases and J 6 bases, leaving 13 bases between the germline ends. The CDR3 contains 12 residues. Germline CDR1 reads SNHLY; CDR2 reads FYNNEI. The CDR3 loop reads CATEGPLNEQFF. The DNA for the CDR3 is TGTGCCACGGAGGGCCCCCTCAATGAGCAGTTCTTC.